What follows are 8 T cell receptor beta chains derived from one specimen sequenced in a study of T cells in Graves' hyperthyroidism and ophthalmopathy. From RNA transcripts, TCR beta CDR3 regions were amplified. A set of HTBI primers served as the primers for a first-round RT-PCR of the TCR CDR3. TCRdb fed the multiplex PCR reads into MiXCR, producing one record per CDR3 protein. The profile shows 500,000 to 750,000 distinct CDR3 sequences, more than 15% of them singletons. Material: blood. Every receptor here comes from a woman aged 25 to 39 with Graves' hyperthyroidism.

This sequence joins TRBV28 and TRBJ2-7; the D gene is possibly TRBD1 (6 bases). CDR1 is MDHEN, CDR2 SYDVKM, per germline. Trimming removed 6 bases from V and 3 bases from J, with 12 bases in between. CDR3 size: 13 residues. The CDR3 spells CASSSPQGYEQYF. CDR3 nucleotides: TGTGCCAGCAGCTCTCCACAGGGCTACGAGCAGTACTTC.

The table lists this clonotype with a few counts. The chain joins TRBV7-2 to TRBJ1-6; a weak D match, TRBD1 (6 bases). V lost 1 base and J lost 7, with 8 bases in between. The CDR3 extends over 14 amino acids. CDR1 is SGHTA and CDR2 is FQGNSA in the germline V gene. The CDR3 nucleotides are TGTGCCAGCAGCTTAGGCACAGGGAATTCACCCCTCCACTTT. It codes for CASSLGTGNSPLHF.

This chain uses TRBV7-6 with TRBJ2-3; 14 nucleotides agree with TRBD2. The CDR3 covers 16 residues. The germline CDR1 and CDR2 sequences are SGHVS and FNYEAQ. J lost 5 bases, V lost 5 bases, and 6 bases had no gene match. CDR3 in DNA: TGTGCCAGCAGCGGGGGACTAGCGGGAGTAGGAGATACGCAGTATTTT. Encoded protein: CASSGGLAGVGDTQYF.

The chain uses TRBV2 and TRBJ2-3, with 14 bases lining up with TRBD2. With V trimmed by 9 bases and J by 4 bases, 9 bases remained unmatched. This CDR3 comprises 16 residues. Per germline, CDR1 SNHLY and CDR2 FYNNEI. CDR3 amino acids: CASSGTSGSTSDTQYF. The CDR3, as DNA: TGTGCCAGTTCCGGGACTAGCGGGAGCACCTCAGATACGCAGTATTTT.

In DNA, the CDR3 is TGTGCCAGCAGTGGAGGGATGCACAGGGGTACCTACGAGCAGTACTTC. As protein: CASSGGMHRGTYEQYF. The chain has TRBV2 and TRBJ2-7; 7 bases agree with TRBD1. With V trimmed by 4 bases and J by 2 bases, 11 bases remained unmatched. The CDR3 spans 16 residues. Germline values: CDR1 SNHLY, CDR2 FYNNEI.

This clonotype was detected ten times or more. This sequence joins TRBV2 and TRBJ2-7; D tentatively reads TRBD1 or TRBD2 (5 bases each). The CDR3 totals 15 residues. The germline gives CDR1 SNHLY, CDR2 FYNNEI. Trimming stripped 4 bases from V and 0 bases from J, with 13 bases between. The CDR3 nucleotides read TGTGCCAGCAGTGGAAACCGGGACGGCTCCTACGAGCAGTACTTC. Translated, it gives CASSGNRDGSYEQYF.

This clonotype has a count of ten or more. The V call is TRBV9, the J call TRBJ2-5, with no clear D. V lost 5 bases and J lost 4, with 12 bases in between. This CDR3 region has 13 residues. Germline CDR1 SGDLS, CDR2 YYNGEE. CDR3 DNA: TGTGCCAGCAGTGGAGACATCGGAGAGACCCAGTACTTC. The encoded protein is CASSGDIGETQYF.

The rearrangement joins TRBV20-1 to TRBJ2-1; 9 bases line up with TRBD2. CDR3 size: 13 residues. V lost 8 bases to trimming and J lost 8 bases; unmatched junction nucleotides: 10. Germline V gene lookup returns CDR1 DFQATT and CDR2 SNEGSKA (reference sequence). CDR3 amino acids: CSPSSGSRDEQFF. In nucleotides, the CDR3 is TGCAGTCCCAGTAGCGGGAGTAGAGATGAGCAGTTCTTC.